The 17 T cell receptor beta chains listed next were all sequenced from one sample in a study of blood T cell repertoires in COVID-19. Here immunoSEQ multiplex PCR was the method, and the copy in TCRdb shows in-frame clones only, minus some. The sample lists roughly 230,000 clones, about nine tenths occurring once. Sequenced material: PBMCs or T cells enriched from blood (not recorded which). These receptors were taken from a woman in her thirties with acute COVID-19.

The chain links TRBV6-2 or TRBV6-3 to TRBJ2-2, with 10 bases that match TRBD1. The germline gives CDR1 MNHEY, CDR2 SVGEGT. The CDR3 runs 17 residues. The V gene end was trimmed by 3 bases and the J gene end by 3 bases; junction bases not matched to a gene: 7. For the CDR3, the DNA is TGTGCCAGCAGTTATCTCCTCGGGACAGGGGACACCGGGGAGCTGTTTTTT. This codes for CASSYLLGTGDTGELFF.

The chain carries TRBV3-1 (or the pseudogene TRBV3-2) and TRBJ2-7; 11 bases match TRBD1. The CDR3 contains 13 residues. Trimming at V came to 8 bases and at J to 6 bases, leaving 6 bases not matched to a gene. Germline-derived CDR1 and CDR2 are LGHDT and YNNKEL (reference sequence). The CDR3 is CASRDRGNGEQYF. The CDR3 DNA reads as TGTGCCAGCCGGGACAGGGGGAATGGCGAGCAGTACTTC.

J is TRBJ1-2 and V is TRBV30, with unresolved D. The CDR3 spans 14 residues. From germline, CDR1 is GTSNPN and CDR2 SVGIG (reference sequence). Trimming took 1 base from V and 3 from J, leaving 12 bases between them. CDR3 nucleotide sequence: TGTGCCTGGAGTGCGGTGCGTGTGTACTATGGCTACACCTTC. Its translation is CAWSAVRVYYGYTF. The variable domain in full, completed from reference TRBV30 and TRBJ1-2, reads SQTIHQWPATLVQPVGSPLSLECTVEGTSNPNLYWYRQAAGRGLQLLFYSVGIGQISSEVPQNLSASRPQDRQFILSSKKLLLSDSGFYLCAWSAVRVYYGYTFGSGTRLTVV.

The chain couples TRBV9 to TRBJ2-3, with 8 bases matching TRBD2. Per the germline V gene, CDR1 is SGDLS and CDR2 is YYNGEE. Germline trimming cut 0 bases from V and 1 base from J; bases unmatched to any gene: 16. CDR3 length equals 20 residues. Here the CDR3 reads CASSVGPGAIAGSGTDTQYF. The CDR3 DNA reads TGTGCCAGCAGCGTAGGTCCTGGGGCTATAGCGGGGTCCGGCACAGATACGCAGTATTTT.

To note about this clone: At one boundary the junction diverges from the germline segment, which might be a read error. The CDR3 sequence is CASRLGTPYEQYF. The CDR3, as DNA: TGCGCCAGCAGGTTGGGGACACCTTACGAGCAGTACTTC. The chain carries TRBV5-1 and TRBJ2-7; D perhaps matches TRBD1 (6 bases). The CDR3 is made up of 13 amino acids. Germline V CDR1 and CDR2: SGHRS, YFSETQ.

For this clone: The sample carries other DNA sequences with the same CDR3. The CDR3 DNA sequence: TGTGCCAGTTCGACAGGGGTACATGGCTACACCTTC. Amino acids: CASSTGVHGYTF. This rearrangement joins TRBV6-5 to TRBJ1-2, with 8 bases matching TRBD1. Germline V gene sequence: CDR1 MNHEY, CDR2 SVGAGI. V shed 9 bases and J 6 bases; nucleotides not matched to a gene: 6. CDR3 size: 12 residues.

In the case of this clone: A far larger clone lies a single base away; this is likely a read error. Additional DNA sequences in this sample encode the identical CDR3. J is TRBJ1-1 and V is TRBV12-3 or TRBV12-4; D might be TRBD1 (5 bases). The ends were cut back, 3 bases at V and 4 bases at J, with 6 bases in the middle. The CDR3 spans 12 residues. The CDR3 spells CASSFGGTEAFF. The CDR3 bases are TGTGCCAGCAGTTTCGGGGGCACTGAAGCTTTCTTT.

J is TRBJ1-2 and V is TRBV6-1; no reliable D call. The CDR3 loop spans 15 amino acids. V dropped 2 bases and J dropped 0 bases, with 10 bases sitting between them. Germline CDR1 reads MNHNS; CDR2 reads SASEGT. CDR3 loop: CASSEFRQANYGYTF. For the CDR3, the DNA is TGTGCCAGCAGTGAATTCCGGCAGGCTAACTATGGCTACACCTTC.

This chain connects TRBV3-1 (or the pseudogene TRBV3-2) to TRBJ2-3, with TRBD2 identical over 8 bases. CDR1 and CDR2 (germline): LGHDT, YNNKEL (reference sequence). This CDR3 is built from 16 residues. V shed 5 bases and J 5 bases; nucleotides not matched to a gene: 12. The CDR3, as DNA: TGTGCCAGCAGCGAGAGGGGGACTAGTCGCCTAGATACGCAGTATTTT. This encodes CASSERGTSRLDTQYF.

This chain connects TRBV18 to TRBJ1-5; TRBD1 agrees at 7 bases. V shed 3 bases and J 4 bases; nucleotides not matched to a gene: 6. The germline V gene encodes CDR1 KGHSH and CDR2 LQKENI. This CDR3 comprises 15 residues. The CDR3 reads CASSPLTGVNQPQHF. CDR3 DNA sequence: TGTGCCAGCTCACCCCTAACAGGGGTAAATCAGCCCCAGCATTTT. Filled out from reference TRBV18 and TRBJ1-5, the complete variable domain reads NAGVMQNPRHLVRRRGQEARLRCSPMKGHSHVYWYRQLPEEGLKFMVYLQKENIIDESGMPKERFSAEFPKEGPSILRIQQVVRGDSAAYFCASSPLTGVNQPQHFGDGTRLSIL.

The CDR3 sequence is CATSDLDRAEEKLFF. The CDR3 DNA reads TGTGCCACCAGTGACCTGGACAGGGCTGAAGAAAAACTGTTTTTT. V gene TRBV24-1 combines with J gene TRBJ1-4; 8 bases align to TRBD1. The CDR3 has 15 residues. V gave up 4 bases and J gave up 8 bases; unmatched junction bases: 8. CDR1 and CDR2 from the germline V gene are KGHDR and SFDVKD.

This rearrangement joins TRBV6-5 to TRBJ1-1; 9 bases agree with TRBD1. This CDR3 has 16 amino acids. The germline V gene encodes CDR1 MNHEY and CDR2 SVGAGI. J lost 6 bases, V lost 1 base, and 9 bases had no gene match. CDR3 region: CASSYLGQGEYAEAFF. The CDR3 DNA reads as TGTGCCAGCAGTTACTTGGGACAGGGAGAATACGCTGAAGCTTTCTTT.

The J gene is TRBJ1-1, the V gene TRBV6-2 or TRBV6-3; 9 positions agree with TRBD1. V shed 6 bases, J shed 4 bases, and the junction held 12 bases outside the gene matches. CDR1 and CDR2 from the germline V gene are MNHEY and SVGEGT. This CDR3 comprises 16 residues. The CDR3 here is CASSHATGGGGTEAFF. In nucleotides, the CDR3 is TGTGCCAGCAGCCACGCCACAGGGGGCGGAGGCACTGAAGCTTTCTTT.

The J gene is TRBJ2-7, the V gene TRBV27, with 7 bases matching TRBD1. The trim removed 3 bases at V and 3 bases at J, leaving 2 bases unmatched. The CDR3 has 13 residues. Germline CDR1 reads MNHEY; CDR2 reads SMNVEV (reference sequence). The DNA of the CDR3 is TGTGCCAGCAGTTTCTCAGGGGGCTACGAGCAGTACTTC. Its translation is CASSFSGGYEQYF.

The chain couples TRBV4-3 to TRBJ1-5, with 7 bases matching TRBD1. After removal of 0 bases from V and 3 bases from J, the junction contained 2 bases not matched to a gene. The germline gives CDR1 LGHNA, CDR2 YSLEER. There are 15 residues in the CDR3. The CDR3 sequence is CASSQEGQDNQPQHF. The CDR3 DNA reads TGCGCCAGCAGCCAAGAAGGACAGGACAATCAGCCCCAGCATTTT.

The DNA of the CDR3 is TGTGCCAGCGCCCAGGGACACCTTAATTCACCCCTCCACTTT. This encodes CASAQGHLNSPLHF. The chain uses TRBV27 and TRBJ1-6, with a weak D call TRBD1 (6 bases). The CDR3 covers 14 residues. Trimming shortened V by 8 bases and J by 6 bases, and 14 bases separated the two germline ends. Germline values: CDR1 MNHEY, CDR2 SMNVEV (reference sequence).

The V gene is TRBV10-3, the J gene TRBJ2-4; 9 nucleotides line up with TRBD1. CDR3 length: 18 amino acids. CDR1 and CDR2 from the germline V gene are ENHRY and SYGVKD. With 0 bases clipped from V and 1 base from J, the junction kept 7 bases outside the gene matches. In DNA, the CDR3 is TGTGCCATCAGTGAGTCGACTGGGGACAGGGATGCCAAAAACATTCAGTACTTC. Its translation: CAISESTGDRDAKNIQYF.